The 27 T cell receptor beta chains below come from one sample, sequenced in a study of beta chain features in type 1 diabetes. The study's findings and limits: Shortening of TCRB CDR3s, moderate but significant, appeared in all four CD4+ subsets of Type 1 diabetes patients.

Every isolated RNA sample was fully reverse transcribed, so sequencing captured expressed TCRB transcripts. Assay: immunoSEQ multiplex PCR; the TCRdb copy retains only in-frame clones and omits some. The table shows about 160,000 clones, with 8% to 9.5% occurring only once. Their antigens are not known. The sample comprised central memory CD4+ T cells from blood. The receptors originated from a woman in her late teens or twenties with type 1 diabetes.

This clone was found a few times. This rearrangement joins TRBV27 to TRBJ1-1, with D hard to call. The CDR3 runs to 14 residues. Germline V gene lookup returns CDR1 MNHEY and CDR2 SMNVEV (reference sequence). V was cut by 4 bases and J by 5 bases, with 14 bases left in between. As DNA, the CDR3 is TGTGCCAGCAGTTCCTTCGGAGGAGGGACTGAAGCTTTCTTT. This translates into CASSSFGGGTEAFF.

This clone appeared a few times. The chain couples TRBV6-5 to TRBJ2-1; possible D gene TRBD2, 5 bases. Germline V gene sequence: CDR1 MNHEY, CDR2 SVGAGI. The CDR3 consists of 15 residues. V lost 2 bases to trimming and J lost 0 bases, with 8 bases between them. The CDR3 reads CASSYGLASYNEQFF. Written as DNA, the CDR3 is TGTGCCAGCAGTTACGGACTCGCCTCCTACAATGAGCAGTTCTTC.

The V call is TRBV10-3, the J call TRBJ1-1; possible D gene TRBD1, 6 bases. Germline CDR1 ENHRY, CDR2 SYGVKD. The germline V and J ends were trimmed by 7 bases and 1 base, with 13 bases remaining between them. This CDR3 has 14 amino acids. This chain's CDR3 is CAINSPTGNTEAFF. The CDR3 DNA sequence: TGTGCCATCAATAGTCCGACAGGGAACACTGAAGCTTTCTTT.

V and J are TRBV19 and TRBJ2-1, with TRBD2 matching over 10 bases. Germline CDR1 is LNHDA and CDR2 is SQIVND (reference sequence). The V and J ends lost 6 bases and 5 bases, in that order; junction bases with no gene match: 4. The length of the CDR3 is 14 residues. This CDR3 is CASRWTSGNNEQFF. CDR3 sequence (DNA): TGTGCCAGTAGATGGACTAGCGGAAACAATGAGCAGTTCTTC.

This sequence joins TRBV30 and TRBJ2-1; D gene uncertain. Germline V gene sequence: CDR1 GTSNPN, CDR2 SVGIG (reference sequence). CDR3 size: 11 residues. With 4 bases removed from V and 2 bases from J, the gap between germline ends came to 3 bases. The CDR3 coding sequence is TGTGCCTGGACAACCTACAATGAGCAGTTCTTC. Protein product: CAWTTYNEQFF. Drawing the rest from reference TRBV30 and TRBJ2-1, the complete variable domain is SQTIHQWPATLVQPVGSPLSLECTVEGTSNPNLYWYRQAAGRGLQLLFYSVGIGQISSEVPQNLSASRPQDRQFILSSKKLLLSDSGFYLCAWTTYNEQFFGPGTRLTVL.

The chain links TRBV19 to TRBJ2-2; 7 bases match TRBD1. The CDR3 consists of 14 residues. Germline CDR1 LNHDA, CDR2 SQIVND (reference sequence). Unmatched junction bases numbered 5, after V lost 7 bases and J lost 3 bases. CDR3 DNA: TGTGCCAGTATCAGGACAGGTGACACCGGGGAGCTGTTTTTT. As protein: CASIRTGDTGELFF.

This chain connects TRBV30 to TRBJ2-3, with D possibly being TRBD2 (5 bases). The V gene's germline CDR1 is GTSNPN and CDR2 SVGIG (reference sequence). Trimming left V 3 bases short and J 5 bases short, with 24 bases between. The CDR3 covers 17 residues. CDR3 protein: CAWRGPTQETGKDTQYF. CDR3 in DNA: TGTGCCTGGAGGGGCCCCACACAAGAGACGGGGAAAGATACGCAGTATTTT.

This chain connects TRBV19 to TRBJ2-7, with 7 nucleotides matching TRBD1. The CDR3 extends over 13 amino acids. Germline CDR1 reads LNHDA; CDR2 reads SQIVND (reference sequence). Trimming at V came to 4 bases and at J to 3 bases, leaving 3 bases not matched to a gene. DNA for the CDR3: TGTGCCAGTAGTAGACAGGGAGACTACGAGCAGTACTTC. Protein product: CASSRQGDYEQYF.

This clone has more than one count but fewer than ten. This chain joins TRBV7-9 and TRBJ1-2; D unresolved. Germline V lookup: CDR1 SEHNR, CDR2 FQNEAQ (reference sequence). V shed 2 bases and J shed 6 bases, with 10 bases lying between them. This CDR3 is 13 amino acids long. CDR3 loop: CASSLSGSDGYTF. As DNA, the CDR3 is TGTGCCAGCAGCTTAAGCGGCTCGGATGGCTACACCTTC. The variable domain in full, completed from reference TRBV7-9 and TRBJ1-2, reads DTGVSQNPRHKITKRGQNVTFRCDPISEHNRLYWYRQTLGQGPEFLTYFQNEAQLEKSRLLSDRFSAERPKGSFSTLEIQRTEQGDSAMYLCASSLSGSDGYTFGSGTRLTVV.

The rearrangement joins TRBV15 to TRBJ1-5; 8 positions agree with TRBD1. Germline CDR1 LNHNV, CDR2 YYDKDF (reference sequence). This CDR3 has 16 residues. V lost 8 bases and J lost 2; bases outside the gene matches: 11. The CDR3 here is CATRPGTGFGNQPQHF. The DNA for the CDR3 is TGTGCCACCCGTCCCGGGACAGGTTTTGGCAATCAGCCCCAGCATTTT.

V usage is TRBV10-3 and J usage is TRBJ2-3; 9 bases are shared with TRBD2. CDR3 length equals 16 residues. With V trimmed by 6 bases and J by 2 bases, 9 bases remained unmatched. Germline loops: CDR1 ENHRY, CDR2 SYGVKD. The CDR3: CAIRGTSPGDTDTQYF. Written as DNA, the CDR3 is TGTGCCATCAGGGGGACTAGCCCAGGGGACACAGATACGCAGTATTTT.

The chain couples TRBV7-2 to TRBJ1-1, with D unclear. V lost 4 bases and J 11 bases, leaving 17 bases between the germline ends. The CDR3 contains 13 residues. Germline V lookup: CDR1 SGHTA, CDR2 FQGNSA. CDR3 bases: TGTGCCAGCAGCTCCGACGACTCGGGAAGCGCTTTCTTT. Translation gives CASSSDDSGSAFF.

This clone was found a few times. The chain couples TRBV20-1 to TRBJ1-5, with D hard to call. The germline V gene encodes CDR1 DFQATT and CDR2 SNEGSKA (reference sequence). The CDR3 runs 11 residues. Trimming shortened V by 6 bases and J by 6 bases, and 9 bases separated the two germline ends. In nucleotides, the CDR3 is TGCAGTGCGAGCGCCGGTCAGCCCCAGCATTTT. Protein sequence: CSASAGQPQHF.

This clone was seen ten or more times. J is TRBJ2-1 and V is TRBV4-2, with no clear D. Germline-derived CDR1 and CDR2 are LGHNA and YNFKEQ. The V and J ends lost 0 bases and 3 bases respectively, with 9 bases between them. This CDR3 comprises 15 residues. In nucleotides, the CDR3 is TGTGCCAGCAGCCAAGATCGGCGAGGCTACAATGAGCAGTTCTTC. This translates into CASSQDRRGYNEQFF.

There are a few counts of this clone. This chain links TRBV2 with TRBJ2-1; TRBD2 aligns across 13 bases. The junction had 4 bases not matched to a gene; V was cut back by 4 bases and J by 7 bases. CDR3 length: 15 amino acids. Germline V gives CDR1 SNHLY, CDR2 FYNNEI. The CDR3 sequence is CASSAGLAGTNEQFF. Here the CDR3 DNA reads TGTGCCAGCAGTGCGGGACTAGCGGGGACAAATGAGCAGTTCTTC.

The chain is built from TRBV5-1 and TRBJ1-5; 7 bases are shared with TRBD1. The CDR3 contains 14 residues. From germline, CDR1 is SGHRS and CDR2 YFSETQ. V lost 0 bases to trimming and J lost 5 bases; unmatched junction nucleotides: 2. CDR3 loop: CASSLAGQDQPQHF. CDR3 DNA: TGCGCCAGCAGCTTGGCAGGACAGGATCAGCCCCAGCATTTT.

This clone came up a few times. The chain carries TRBV25-1 and TRBJ1-4; D is unclear. V dropped 3 bases and J dropped 7 bases, with 15 bases sitting between them. Germline CDR1 reads MGHDK; CDR2 reads SYGVNS. The CDR3 totals 15 residues. CDR3 nucleotides: TGTGCCAGCAGTGATAGCCTGCAGAGGAGTGAAAAACTGTTTTTT. It translates to CASSDSLQRSEKLFF. The whole variable domain, filled in from reference TRBV25-1 and TRBJ1-4, reads EADIYQTPRYLVIGTGKKITLECSQTMGHDKMYWYQQDPGMELHLIHYSYGVNSTEKGDLSSESTVSRIRTEHFPLTLESARPSHTSQYLCASSDSLQRSEKLFFGSGTQLSVL.

This clone turned up a few times. CDR3 loop: CASIENTEAFF. The CDR3, as DNA: TGTGCCAGTATAGAGAACACTGAAGCTTTCTTT. The chain carries TRBV19 and TRBJ1-1; D not certain. V was clipped by 7 bases and J by 1 base, with 4 bases between them. This CDR3 comprises 11 residues. Germline V gives CDR1 LNHDA, CDR2 SQIVND (reference sequence).

The V call is TRBV18, the J call TRBJ1-3; 7 bases are shared with TRBD1. Germline CDR1 and CDR2: KGHSH and LQKENI. J was trimmed by 3 bases and V by 1 base; bases with no gene match: 12. CDR3 length: 18 residues. The CDR3 DNA reads as TGTGCCAGCTCACCACAAACCAGGGGGTCATCTTTTGGAAACACCATATATTTT. As protein: CASSPQTRGSSFGNTIYF.

The V and J genes are TRBV18 and TRBJ2-7; D is perhaps TRBD2 (6 bases). This CDR3 contains 15 residues. Trimming stripped 3 bases from V and 0 bases from J, with 12 bases between. From germline, CDR1 is KGHSH and CDR2 LQKENI. The CDR3 bases are TGTGCCAGCTCACCGGGGCTAGCGAACTCCTACGAGCAGTACTTC. This sequence encodes CASSPGLANSYEQYF.

This clone was detected a few times. The CDR3 is CASSQLAGGQETQYF. CDR3 in DNA: TGCGCCAGCAGCCAACTAGCGGGGGGGCAAGAGACCCAGTACTTC. The gene calls are TRBV4-3 and TRBJ2-5; 12 bases agree with TRBD2. CDR1 LGHNA and CDR2 YSLEER come from the germline V gene. The CDR3 sequence is 15 residues long. J was trimmed by 2 bases and V by 2 bases; bases with no gene match: 0.

The chain recombines TRBV30 with TRBJ2-1; 14 nucleotides agree with TRBD2. The germline gives CDR1 GTSNPN, CDR2 SVGIG (reference sequence). With 8 bases clipped from V and 7 bases from J, the junction kept 4 bases outside the gene matches. The CDR3 totals 13 residues. The CDR3 is CARGTSGGNEQFF. CDR3 nucleotide sequence: TGTGCCCGAGGGACTAGCGGGGGAAATGAGCAGTTCTTC.

This clone was observed a few times. The chain couples TRBV5-1 to TRBJ2-1, with no clear D. This CDR3 spans 12 amino acids. The V gene's germline CDR1 is SGHRS and CDR2 YFSETQ. V lost 1 base, J lost 7 bases, and 6 bases lay in between. CDR3 protein: CASSLLRNEQFF. The CDR3 DNA reads as TGCGCCAGCAGCTTGCTAAGAAATGAGCAGTTCTTC.

V gene TRBV30 combines with J gene TRBJ2-5; TRBD1 agrees at 7 bases. Germline assignment: CDR1 GTSNPN and CDR2 SVGIG (reference sequence). The junction had 3 bases not matched to a gene; V was cut back by 5 bases and J by 0 bases. There are 13 residues in the CDR3. The CDR3 DNA sequence: TGTGCCTGGGGCAGGGGGTACCAAGAGACCCAGTACTTC. Translation: CAWGRGYQETQYF.

The chain uses TRBV15 and TRBJ1-5, with D unresolved. The V and J ends lost 5 bases and 0 bases respectively, with 14 bases between them. This CDR3 is built from 16 residues. CDR1 and CDR2 (germline): LNHNV, YYDKDF (reference sequence). This chain's CDR3 is CATSHRGGYSNQPQHF. CDR3 coding DNA: TGTGCCACCAGCCATCGGGGTGGTTATAGCAATCAGCCCCAGCATTTT.

The chain has TRBV19 and TRBJ1-5; D might be TRBD1 (6 bases). The germline V gene encodes CDR1 LNHDA and CDR2 SQIVND (reference sequence). V was shortened by 6 bases and J by 6 bases, with 15 bases between the two germline ends. The CDR3 runs 14 residues. CDR3: CASRLGQTGQPQHF. The CDR3 coding sequence is TGTGCCAGTAGACTAGGACAGACGGGTCAGCCCCAGCATTTT. Combining the CDR3 with reference TRBV19 and TRBJ1-5 gives the whole variable domain DGGITQSPKYLFRKEGQNVTLSCEQNLNHDAMYWYRQDPGQGLRLIYYSQIVNDFQKGDIAEGYSVSREKKESFPLTVTSAQKNPTAFYLCASRLGQTGQPQHFGDGTRLSIL.

This clone was picked up a small number of times. Other DNA sequences in the sample encode the same CDR3. This chain joins TRBV5-1 and TRBJ2-3, with TRBD1 matching 9 bases. CDR3 length: 14 amino acids. V lost 2 bases to trimming and J lost 6 bases; unmatched junction nucleotides: 4. Germline values: CDR1 SGHRS, CDR2 YFSETQ. The CDR3 loop is CASSLGQGRDTQYF. The DNA for the CDR3 is TGCGCCAGCAGCTTAGGACAGGGGAGGGATACGCAGTATTTT.